These 6 T cell receptor beta chains came from one sample sequenced in a study of blood T cell repertoires in COVID-19. The repertoire was sequenced with immunoSEQ multiplex PCR; TCRdb's copy has only in-frame clones and lacks some. The sample contains about 190,000 clones, around four fifths of which appear only once. The sample comprised peripheral blood. These receptors were taken from a woman aged 80 or over with active or convalescent COVID-19.

The rearrangement uses TRBV19 and TRBJ2-3; 10 positions match TRBD1. The germline V gene has CDR1 LNHDA and CDR2 SQIVND (reference sequence). V lost 3 bases to trimming and J lost 2 bases; unmatched junction nucleotides: 8. The CDR3 is made up of 17 amino acids. The CDR3 sequence: CASSMSRDRGTTDTQYF. CDR3 coding DNA: TGTGCCAGTAGTATGTCCCGGGACAGGGGAACCACAGATACGCAGTATTTT.

The J gene is TRBJ1-2, the V gene TRBV27; possible D gene TRBD1, 6 bases. Trimming removed 6 bases from V and 7 bases from J, with 18 bases in between. CDR3 size: 14 residues. The germline V gene has CDR1 MNHEY and CDR2 SMNVEV (reference sequence). The CDR3 spells CASRLRGGARGYTF. In nucleotides, the CDR3 is TGTGCCAGCAGATTAAGGGGGGGGGCGCGTGGCTACACCTTC.

The chain is built from TRBV14 and TRBJ2-4; 8 nucleotides line up with TRBD2. Losses at the gene ends were 4 bases for V and 0 bases for J; bases not matched to a gene: 2. The CDR3 totals 15 residues. The germline gives CDR1 SGHDN, CDR2 FVKESK. The CDR3 DNA is TGTGCCAGCAGCCCGGGGGGGGTAGCCAAAAACATTCAGTACTTC. It codes for CASSPGGVAKNIQYF. The full variable domain, in which reference TRBV14 and TRBJ2-4 provide the parts outside the CDR3, is EAGVTQFPSHSVIEKGQTVTLRCDPISGHDNLYWYRRVMGKEIKFLLHFVKESKQDESGMPNNRFLAERTGGTYSTLKVQPAELEDSGVYFCASSPGGVAKNIQYFGAGTRLSVL.

This clone was seen once. The V and J genes are TRBV10-3 and TRBJ1-5; 9 nucleotides align to TRBD1. The CDR3 runs 15 residues. The J segment lost 3 bases and the V segment lost 3 bases, leaving 3 bases of the junction unmatched. Germline V gives CDR1 ENHRY, CDR2 SYGVKD. Written as DNA, the CDR3 is TGTGCCATCAGTGATGGACAGGGGAACAATCAGCCCCAGCATTTT. This gives the protein CAISDGQGNNQPQHF.

The rearrangement links TRBV5-5 to TRBJ1-4; D gene unclear. The CDR3 runs to 12 residues. V was pared by 0 bases and J by 8 bases, with 5 bases between. Germline V gives CDR1 SGHKS, CDR2 YYEKEE (reference sequence). The CDR3 spells CASSLGREKLFF. The DNA for the CDR3 is TGTGCCAGCAGCTTGGGGCGGGAAAAACTGTTTTTT.

The CDR3 DNA is TGTGCCAGCAGAGGGGACAGGCCACGGCCCCAGCATTTT. Protein sequence: CASRGDRPRPQHF. V is TRBV2 and J is TRBJ1-5, with 8 bases aligning to TRBD1. After removal of 6 bases from V and 9 bases from J, the junction contained 7 bases not matched to a gene. This CDR3 contains 13 residues. Germline CDR1 reads SNHLY; CDR2 reads FYNNEI.